These 10 T cell receptor beta chains were all obtained from the same sample, sequenced in a study of blood T cell repertoires in COVID-19. TCRdb's copy holds only in-frame clones and misses some; the assay was immunoSEQ multiplex PCR. The sample yields around 170,000 clones, 80% seen once. The sequencing sample was made of peripheral blood. All receptors come from a man aged 65 to 79 with active or convalescent COVID-19.

On this clone itself: An end of the junction differs from the germline gene, which may be a read error. V gene TRBV18 combines with J gene TRBJ1-3, with TRBD1 matching over 8 bases. The CDR3 has 14 residues. CDR1 is KGHSH, CDR2 LQKENI, per germline. CDR3 sequence reads: CASSPRQGLNTIYF. The DNA for the CDR3 is TGTGCCAGCTCGCCACGACAGGGGCTGAACACCATATATTTT.

The J gene is TRBJ1-1, the V gene TRBV3-1 (or the pseudogene TRBV3-2), with a tentative D call TRBD1 (5 bases). CDR3 length equals 14 residues. The germline V gene encodes CDR1 LGHDT and CDR2 YNNKEL (reference sequence). Trimming removed 4 bases from V and 1 base from J, with 10 bases in between. The CDR3 here is CASSLSQGNTEAFF. The CDR3 nucleotides read TGTGCCAGCAGCCTCTCCCAGGGGAACACTGAAGCTTTCTTT.

This rearrangement joins TRBV25-1 to TRBJ2-2; weak D call: TRBD1 (6 bases). Trimming stripped 5 bases from V and 7 bases from J, with 20 bases between. The CDR3 loop spans 16 amino acids. Looked up from germline, CDR1 is MGHDK and CDR2 is SYGVNS. The CDR3 region is CASSPRGQGLGGELFF. DNA for the CDR3: TGTGCCAGCAGTCCGCGAGGCCAGGGGCTTGGCGGGGAGCTGTTTTTT.

The gene calls are TRBV4-3 and TRBJ2-6, with 10 bases matching TRBD2. J was trimmed by 0 bases and V by 0 bases; bases with no gene match: 8. Germline V CDR1 and CDR2: LGHNA, YSLEER. CDR3 length equals 20 residues. This chain's CDR3 is CASSQDRSGLANSGANVLTF. The CDR3 DNA reads TGCGCCAGCAGCCAAGATAGATCGGGACTAGCGAACTCTGGGGCCAACGTCCTGACTTTC.

The rearrangement uses TRBV10-3 and TRBJ2-2, with D perhaps matching TRBD1 (5 bases). Germline CDR1 and CDR2: ENHRY and SYGVKD. Trimming stripped 4 bases from V and 6 bases from J, with 9 bases between. The CDR3 is 13 amino acids. CDR3 in DNA: TGTGCCATCAGTGTACAGGTGGCCGGGGAGCTGTTTTTT. It translates to CAISVQVAGELFF.

The chain carries TRBV30 and TRBJ1-2; 10 nucleotides align to TRBD1. Germline V lookup: CDR1 GTSNPN, CDR2 SVGIG (reference sequence). V was clipped by 5 bases and J by 7 bases; unmatched bases: 7. This CDR3 contains 13 residues. DNA for the CDR3: TGTGCCTGGGACCCCGGGACAGGGGTTGGCTACACCTTC. This sequence encodes CAWDPGTGVGYTF.

This chain's CDR3 is CASSLDGAGGQYF. The CDR3 DNA sequence: TGTGCCAGCAGCTTGGATGGCGCGGGGGGCCAGTACTTC. The chain couples TRBV5-4 to TRBJ2-5; the match to TRBD2 covers 8 bases. Per germline, CDR1 SGHNT and CDR2 YYREEE (reference sequence). J gave up 10 bases and V 0 bases, and 5 bases lay outside the gene matches. This CDR3 comprises 13 residues.

The gene calls are TRBV7-2 and TRBJ1-1; D gene uncertain. CDR1 and CDR2 (germline): SGHTA, FQGNSA. This CDR3 comprises 14 residues. V was shortened by 0 bases and J by 4 bases, with 9 bases between the two germline ends. The CDR3 DNA sequence: TGTGCCAGCAGCTTAGCCGGGGTGGGCACTGAAGCTTTCTTT. It yields the protein CASSLAGVGTEAFF.

The chain couples TRBV7-2 to TRBJ2-5, with D possibly being TRBD2 (5 bases). V was trimmed by 3 bases and J by 3 bases, leaving 11 bases between them. The CDR3 has 14 residues. Germline V gene data show CDR1 as SGHTA and CDR2 as FQGNSA. CDR3 DNA sequence: TGTGCCAGCAGCTTCTATAACGGGGAAGAGACCCAGTACTTC. It yields the protein CASSFYNGEETQYF.

This clone was observed a few times. The chain has TRBV20-1 and TRBJ2-3, with D perhaps matching TRBD1 (5 bases). The CDR3 is made up of 14 amino acids. V was cut by 3 bases and J by 2 bases, with 12 bases left in between. Per germline, CDR1 DFQATT and CDR2 SNEGSKA (reference sequence). CDR3 bases: TGCAGTGCTAGTATCCCAGGGCTCACAGATACGCAGTATTTT. Translating it yields CSASIPGLTDTQYF.